The clone carrying this T cell receptor (beta chain) was recorded a few times. The sample originates from a study of CD8 T cells in ankylosing spondylitis. TCRdb redid the calling of the 5' RACE reads with MiXCR, one entry per CDR3 protein. The sample carries about 33,000 distinct CDR3 sequences, under 15% recorded once. Sequenced material: synovial fluid, either unsorted or a sorted T cell fraction (not recorded which). The origin of this receptor is a male donor with ankylosing spondylitis.

CDR3 protein: CSARDLEQGNGYNEQFF. The CDR3 DNA follows: TGCAGTGCTAGAGACCTAGAACAGGGTAACGGATACAATGAGCAGTTCTTC. The chain uses TRBV20-1 and TRBJ2-1; D possibly corresponds to TRBD1 (6 bases). CDR3 length: 17 amino acids. From germline, CDR1 is DFQATT and CDR2 SNEGSKA (reference sequence). V was pared by 0 bases and J by 4 bases, with 19 bases between.